The rows below give T cell receptor beta chains drawn from one sample of a study of Graves' ophthalmopathy and Graves' hyperthyroidism. TCRdb fed the multiplex PCR reads into MiXCR, producing one record per CDR3 protein. This sample has 200,000 to 250,000 distinct CDR3 sequences; 20% to 25% occur once, and the top ten carry roughly 40%. Sequenced input: peripheral blood. The receptors were gathered from a woman in her 50s with Graves' ophthalmopathy. The CDR3 runs from the conserved cysteine through the conserved F or W. D genes are given only for firm matches. Where a row states a size, it is once, few, many or the class of an expanded clone; other rows omit it.

J gene: TRBJ1-5; clone size: many; D gene: NA; V gene: TRBV9; CDR3 DNA: TGTGCCAGCAGCGGACCGACTAGTGATCAGCCCCAGCATTTT; CDR3 protein: CASSGPTSDQPQHF
J gene: TRBJ2-5; clone size: NA; D gene: TRBD1; V gene: TRBV12-3/TRBV12-4; CDR3 DNA: TGTGCCAGCAGTCGGGACAGGGGGCAGGCCCAGTACTTC; CDR3 protein: CASSRDRGQAQYF
J gene: TRBJ1-6; clone size: many; D gene: NA; V gene: TRBV18; CDR3 DNA: TGTGCCAGCTCACCCACCCCCACTAATTCACCCCTCCACTTT; CDR3 protein: CASSPTPTNSPLHF
J gene: TRBJ2-1; clone size: few; D gene: TRBD1; V gene: TRBV20-1; CDR3 DNA: TGCAGTGCCTTAGGGACAGGGGGCAATGAGCAGTTCTTC; CDR3 protein: CSALGTGGNEQFF
J gene: TRBJ2-7; clone size: many; D gene: TRBD1; V gene: TRBV6-5; CDR3 DNA: TGTGCCAGCAGTACGGTGACAGGGACCCCCTACGAGCAGTACTTC; CDR3 protein: CASSTVTGTPYEQYF
J gene: TRBJ2-5; clone size: NA; D gene: NA; V gene: TRBV6-5; CDR3 DNA: TGTGCCAGCAGTTACATCGGACAAGAGACCCAGTACTTC; CDR3 protein: CASSYIGQETQYF
J gene: TRBJ1-2; clone size: many; D gene: NA; V gene: TRBV28; CDR3 DNA: TGTGCCAGCGGCCACGCCCGGGTGGGTGGCTACACCTTC; CDR3 protein: CASGHARVGGYTF
J gene: TRBJ2-7; clone size: many; D gene: TRBD1; V gene: TRBV30; CDR3 DNA: TGTGCCTGGAGTTTCGGACAGGGACACGAGCAGTACTTC; CDR3 protein: CAWSFGQGHEQYF
J gene: TRBJ1-3; clone size: NA; D gene: NA; V gene: TRBV27; CDR3 DNA: TGTGCCAGCAGTCCGAACAGGGTAGGAGGAAACACCATATATTTT; CDR3 protein: CASSPNRVGGNTIYF
J gene: TRBJ2-7; clone size: many; D gene: NA; V gene: TRBV7-2; CDR3 DNA: TGTGCCAGCAGCTTAGCCGCGGGCAGGAGCTCCTACGAGCAGTACTTC; CDR3 protein: CASSLAAGRSSYEQYF
J gene: TRBJ2-5; clone size: many; D gene: NA; V gene: TRBV18; CDR3 DNA: TGTGCCAGCTCACCTTACCACCCCCCACAAGAGACCCAGTACTTC; CDR3 protein: CASSPYHPPQETQYF
J gene: TRBJ2-7; clone size: NA; D gene: NA; V gene: TRBV24-1; CDR3 DNA: TGTGCCACCAGTGACCCGGACACAGGAGGGTACGAGCAGTACTTC; CDR3 protein: CATSDPDTGGYEQYF
J gene: TRBJ2-4; clone size: many; D gene: NA; V gene: TRBV20-1; CDR3 DNA: TGCAGTGCTGCCCTGGGACTCGGTGGGATAGCCAAAAACATTCAGTACTTC; CDR3 protein: CSAALGLGGIAKNIQYF
J gene: TRBJ1-5; clone size: many; D gene: NA; V gene: TRBV19; CDR3 DNA: TGTGCCAGTAGTATCAGGACGGCGGCTAGCAATCAGCCCCAGCATTTT; CDR3 protein: CASSIRTAASNQPQHF
J gene: TRBJ1-6; clone size: NA; D gene: TRBD1; V gene: TRBV12-3/TRBV12-4; CDR3 DNA: TGTGCCAGACAGGGGGGAAATTCACCCCTCCACTTT; CDR3 protein: CARQGGNSPLHF
J gene: TRBJ1-1; clone size: many; D gene: NA; V gene: TRBV29-1; CDR3 DNA: TGCAGCGTTGAGGGGACGAGGAACACTGAAGCTTTCTTT; CDR3 protein: CSVEGTRNTEAFF
J gene: TRBJ2-7; clone size: many; D gene: NA; V gene: TRBV11-2; CDR3 DNA: TGTGCCAGCAAGATGGACGTGGGCTACGAGCAGTACTTC; CDR3 protein: CASKMDVGYEQYF
J gene: TRBJ1-6; clone size: NA; D gene: NA; V gene: TRBV15; CDR3 DNA: TGTGCCACCAGCTGGGGCCAGGGTAATTCACCCCTCCACTTT; CDR3 protein: CATSWGQGNSPLHF
J gene: TRBJ2-5; clone size: many; D gene: NA; V gene: TRBV29-1; CDR3 DNA: TGCAGCGTTGGGGGCAGGGGAGAGACCCAGTACTTC; CDR3 protein: CSVGGRGETQYF
J gene: TRBJ2-7; clone size: many; D gene: TRBD1; V gene: TRBV5-1; CDR3 DNA: TGCGCCAGCAGCTCCGGGTGGACAGGGGGTCCCGAGCAGTACTTC; CDR3 protein: CASSSGWTGGPEQYF
J gene: TRBJ2-7; clone size: many; D gene: NA; V gene: TRBV28; CDR3 DNA: TGTGCCAGCAGTTTAAGGAGCGGGCAGTACTTC; CDR3 protein: CASSLRSGQYF
J gene: TRBJ1-5; clone size: many; D gene: NA; V gene: TRBV6-1; CDR3 DNA: TGTGCCAGCGGGTGGCCCCAGCATTTT; CDR3 protein: CASGWPQHF